These T cell receptor beta chains were read from a single sample in a study of T cells after posttransplantation cyclophosphamide. Sequenced by immunoSEQ multiplex PCR; TCRdb stores in-frame clones only, minus some. The table has some 64,000 clones, around 95% seen once. The sample was PBMCs. These receptors originate from a woman aged 25 to 39 in good health and a related stem cell transplant donor. Both conserved end residues are part of each CDR3. A D gene is named only where the DNA matches it firmly. Some rows have no size entry. The others give once, few or many, or a class for an expanded clone.

NA TRBJ2-5 TRBV6-6 TRBD2 CASSYSSGGGTQYF TGTGCCAGCAGTTACTCCAGCGGGGGGGGGACCCAGTACTTC
NA TRBJ2-6 TRBV5-8 TRBD1 CASSLRGQVAGANVLTF TGTGCCAGCAGCTTGAGGGGGCAGGTCGCTGGGGCCAACGTCCTGACTTTC
NA TRBJ2-5 TRBV5-1 TRBD2 CASSLVRGGARETQYF TGCGCCAGCAGCTTGGTACGGGGGGGTGCACGAGAGACCCAGTACTTC
NA TRBJ2-1 TRBV7-3 NA CASSPLGGGPGEQFF TGTGCCAGCAGCCCCCTAGGGGGGGGGCCCGGTGAGCAGTTCTTC
NA TRBJ1-3 TRBV7-2 TRBD1 CASSRDRGSIYF TGTGCCAGCAGTCGCGACAGGGGTTCCATATATTTT
NA TRBJ2-2 TRBV6-6 TRBD2 CATLAGGVTGELFF TGTGCCACTTTAGCGGGGGGAGTAACCGGGGAGCTGTTTTTT
NA TRBJ1-3 TRBV27 NA CASSTQAGAVNTIYF TGTGCCAGCAGCACCCAGGCGGGGGCAGTCAACACCATATATTTT
NA TRBJ1-2 TRBV5-4 NA CASSLQGNYGYTF TGTGCCAGCAGCTTGCAGGGTAACTATGGCTACACCTTC
NA TRBJ2-1 TRBV25-1 NA CASAMGKDEQFF TGTGCCAGCGCAATGGGGAAGGATGAGCAGTTCTTC
NA TRBJ1-1 TRBV18 NA CASSPLERMNTEAFF TGTGCCAGCTCACCACTCGAGCGCATGAACACTGAAGCTTTCTTT
NA TRBJ2-5 TRBV9 TRBD2 CASSVEPLGGGGETQYF TGTGCCAGCAGCGTAGAGCCCCTCGGCGGGGGTGGAGAGACCCAGTACTTC
NA TRBJ2-1 TRBV7-2 NA CASSLTRPSGQFF TGTGCCAGCAGCTTAACACGTCCGAGCGGGCAGTTCTTC
NA TRBJ2-7 TRBV19 NA CASSKATIFSYEQYF TGTGCCAGTAGTAAGGCTACCATCTTCTCCTACGAGCAGTACTTC
NA TRBJ2-1 TRBV7-2 NA CASSLTAGPGEQFF TGTGCCAGCAGCTTGACGGCGGGGCCCGGTGAGCAGTTCTTC
NA TRBJ2-7 TRBV11-2 NA CASTLSGSEQYF TGTGCCAGCACGTTGTCAGGGAGCGAGCAGTACTTC
NA TRBJ1-2 TRBV6-5 TRBD1 CASSYSSGQGVGGYTF TGTGCCAGCAGTTACTCTTCCGGACAGGGGGTGGGTGGCTACACCTTC
NA TRBJ1-4 TRBV11-2 NA CASANRGSNEKLFF TGTGCCAGCGCTAATAGGGGTTCAAATGAAAAACTGTTTTTT
once TRBJ1-2 TRBV6-6 NA CATTPGLGYTF TGTGCCACCACGCCAGGTCTTGGCTACACCTTC
NA TRBJ1-1 TRBV6-6 TRBD1 CASSSGGPNTEAFF TGTGCCAGCAGTTCAGGGGGACCGAACACTGAAGCTTTCTTT
NA TRBJ1-3 TRBV7-4 NA CASSLVGSTGNTIYF TGTGCCAGCAGCTTAGTAGGCAGTACTGGAAACACCATATATTTT
NA TRBJ2-1 TRBV10-1 NA CASSEGAYNEQFF TGCGCCAGCAGTGAAGGGGCCTACAATGAGCAGTTCTTC
NA TRBJ2-5 TRBV5-6 TRBD1 CASSLVTGQVQETQYF TGTGCCAGCAGCTTGGTGACAGGGCAAGTCCAAGAGACCCAGTACTTC
NA TRBJ1-2 TRBV4-3 TRBD1 CASSHRTGGDYGYTF TGCGCCAGCAGCCATCGGACAGGGGGAGACTATGGCTACACCTTC
NA TRBJ2-3 TRBV29-1 NA CSVSTGDTQYF TGCAGCGTTTCAACAGGGGATACGCAGTATTTT
NA TRBJ1-4 TRBV5-1 NA CASSLAGANEKLFF TGCGCCAGCAGCTTGGCTGGGGCTAATGAAAAACTGTTTTTT
NA TRBJ1-6 TRBV6-6 NA CASAAPGAYNSPLHF TGTGCCAGCGCTGCCCCCGGGGCCTATAATTCACCCCTCCACTTT
NA TRBJ1-1 TRBV6-5 NA CASSYTENTEAFF TGTGCCAGCAGTTACACGGAGAACACTGAAGCTTTCTTT
NA TRBJ2-1 TRBV7-9 TRBD1 CASSPDRPNEQFF TGTGCCAGCAGCCCGGACAGGCCCAATGAGCAGTTCTTC
NA TRBJ1-4 TRBV18 NA CASSVGGNEKLFF TGTGCCAGCTCAGTAGGGGGGAATGAAAAACTGTTTTTT
NA TRBJ1-5 TRBV18 NA CASSPPGGNQPQHF TGTGCCAGCTCCCCCCCGGGGGGCAATCAGCCCCAGCATTTT
NA TRBJ2-7 TRBV27 NA CASMPVYRDIGYEQYF TGTGCCAGCATGCCCGTTTACCGGGACATTGGCTACGAGCAGTACTTC
once TRBJ2-7 TRBV4-1 NA CASSPTVAYEQYF TGCGCCAGCAGCCCCACAGTGGCCTACGAGCAGTACTTC
once TRBJ2-6 TRBV15 TRBD1 CATSRVTGTVGANVLTF TGTGCCACCAGCAGGGTAACAGGGACAGTGGGGGCCAACGTCCTGACTTTC
NA TRBJ2-1 TRBV9 TRBD1 CASNPPGGANEQFF TGTGCCAGCAACCCTCCAGGGGGCGCGAATGAGCAGTTCTTC
NA TRBJ1-2 TRBV5-6 TRBD1 CASSFNRGLSYGYTF TGTGCCAGCAGCTTTAACAGGGGGCTTAGCTATGGCTACACCTTC
NA TRBJ1-6 TRBV7-2 TRBD1 CASSLGDSSPLHF TGTGCCAGCAGCTTAGGGGACAGCTCACCCCTCCACTTT
NA TRBJ2-3 TRBV5-4 NA CASSLGHFTDTQYF TGTGCCAGCAGCCTCGGACACTTTACAGATACGCAGTATTTT
once TRBJ2-5 TRBV7-9 TRBD1 CASSKQGARETQYF TGTGCCAGCAGCAAACAGGGGGCGAGGGAGACCCAGTACTTC
NA TRBJ2-3 TRBV9 TRBD2 CASSVEDGGAADTQYF TGTGCCAGCAGCGTAGAGGACGGGGGGGCCGCAGATACGCAGTATTTT
NA TRBJ2-5 TRBV2 NA CASSPKQRWETQYF TGTGCCAGCAGTCCCAAACAGAGATGGGAGACCCAGTACTTC
NA TRBJ2-1 TRBV5-8 TRBD2 CASSLASGGSDEQFF TGTGCCAGCAGCTTGGCTAGCGGGGGGTCAGATGAGCAGTTCTTC
NA TRBJ1-4 TRBV6-1 NA CASSEEGWGLLDEKLFF TGTGCCAGCAGTGAAGAGGGGTGGGGACTTCTGGATGAAAAACTGTTTTTT
few TRBJ2-5 TRBV4-1 TRBD2 CASSQRALAVTQETQYF TGCGCCAGCAGCCAAAGGGCGCTAGCGGTAACCCAAGAGACCCAGTACTTC
NA TRBJ1-5 TRBV2 NA CASTGEKDRNQPQHF TGTGCCAGCACCGGCGAAAAGGACCGCAATCAGCCCCAGCATTTT
many TRBJ2-7 TRBV7-2 NA CASSPEISYEQYF TGTGCCAGCAGCCCGGAAATCTCCTACGAGCAGTACTTC
NA TRBJ1-2 TRBV4-3 TRBD1 CASSQDRTGSYGYTF TGCGCCAGCAGCCAAGATAGGACAGGGTCCTATGGCTACACCTTC
NA TRBJ2-2 TRBV6-5 TRBD2 CASSPTRGAGELFF TGTGCCAGCAGCCCGACCCGGGGGGCCGGGGAGCTGTTTTTT
NA TRBJ2-3 TRBV12-5 TRBD1 CASGPGQVLFDTQYF TGTGCTAGTGGCCCGGGACAGGTTCTCTTTGATACGCAGTATTTT
NA TRBJ2-3 TRBV7-8 NA CASSFTGGHFTDTQYF TGTGCCAGCAGCTTCACCGGGGGCCATTTCACAGATACGCAGTATTTT
NA TRBJ2-3 TRBV29-1 NA CSAGWRLSTDTQYF TGCAGCGCGGGCTGGCGGCTTAGCACAGATACGCAGTATTTT
NA TRBJ1-2 TRBV13 TRBD1 CASSLGPNRGYGYTF TGTGCCAGCAGCTTAGGTCCAAACAGGGGCTATGGCTACACCTTC
NA TRBJ1-3 TRBV9 NA CASSTGASGNTIYF TGTGCCAGCAGCACGGGGGCAAGTGGAAACACCATATATTTT
NA TRBJ2-5 TRBV4-1 NA CASSQEWEETQYF TGCGCCAGCAGCCAAGAATGGGAAGAGACCCAGTACTTC
NA TRBJ1-3 TRBV5-4 NA CASSLPSGNTIYF TGTGCCAGCAGCTTGCCCTCTGGAAACACCATATATTTT
NA TRBJ2-7 TRBV4-1 NA CASSQEGPRSSYEQYF TGCGCCAGCAGCCAAGAAGGACCGAGGAGCTCCTACGAGCAGTACTTC